One T cell receptor (beta chain) is described in this entry. Its antigen is still unknown. V dropped 5 bases and J dropped 5; count of bases not matched to a gene: 8. Germline values: CDR1 DFQATT, CDR2 SNEGSKA (reference sequence). The CDR3 extends over 13 amino acids. TCRdb re-analysed the 5' RACE reads in MiXCR, keeping a single row per CDR3 protein. The sample lists about 200,000 distinct CDR3 sequences, less than 8% occurring once. The data stem from a study of identical twins. Study outcomes and limitations: Clonotypes of the beta chain that were abundant in cord blood carried fewer insertions (memory repertoires showed none).

The same sample was also studied in work on yellow fever vaccine responses in identical twins.

The chain carries TRBV20-1 and TRBJ2-5; 7 bases map to TRBD2. What was sequenced was memory (CD45RO+) T cells sorted from blood. This receptor was obtained from a woman between 18 and 30 years old in good health. The DNA for the CDR3 is TGCAGTGCTTTGGACCCCGGGGGGGAGACCCAGTACTTC. It translates to CSALDPGGETQYF.